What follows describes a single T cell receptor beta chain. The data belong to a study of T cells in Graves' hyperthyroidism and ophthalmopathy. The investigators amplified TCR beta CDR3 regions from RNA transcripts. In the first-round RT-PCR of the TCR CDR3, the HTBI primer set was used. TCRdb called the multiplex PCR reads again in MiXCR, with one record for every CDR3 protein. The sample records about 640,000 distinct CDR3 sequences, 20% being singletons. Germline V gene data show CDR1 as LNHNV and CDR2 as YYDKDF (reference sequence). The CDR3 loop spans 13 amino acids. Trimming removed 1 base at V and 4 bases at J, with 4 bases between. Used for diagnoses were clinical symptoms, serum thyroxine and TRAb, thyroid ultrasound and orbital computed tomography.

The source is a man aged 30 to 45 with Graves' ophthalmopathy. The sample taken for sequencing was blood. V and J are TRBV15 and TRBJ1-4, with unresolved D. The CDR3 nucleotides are TGTGCCACCAGCAGAGGGAATAATGAAAAACTGTTTTTT. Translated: CATSRGNNEKLFF.